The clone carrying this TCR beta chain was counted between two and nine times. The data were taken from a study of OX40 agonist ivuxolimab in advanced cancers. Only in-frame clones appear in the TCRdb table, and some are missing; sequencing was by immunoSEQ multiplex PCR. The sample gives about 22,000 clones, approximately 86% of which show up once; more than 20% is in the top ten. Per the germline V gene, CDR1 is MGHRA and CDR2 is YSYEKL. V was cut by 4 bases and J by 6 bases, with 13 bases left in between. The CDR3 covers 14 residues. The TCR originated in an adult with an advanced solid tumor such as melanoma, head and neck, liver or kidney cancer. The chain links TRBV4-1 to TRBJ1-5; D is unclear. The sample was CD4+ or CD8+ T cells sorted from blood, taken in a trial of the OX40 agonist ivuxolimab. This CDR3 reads CASSPYSGSQPQHF. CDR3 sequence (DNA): TGCGCCAGCAGCCCGTATTCAGGCAGTCAGCCCCAGCATTTT.